This is a list of T cell receptor beta chains from one sample in a study of shared clonotypes between healthy human individuals. The method was immunoSEQ multiplex PCR; TCRdb's version includes in-frame clones alone and lacks a portion of them. The data hold roughly 760,000 clones, with around two thirds observed a single time. Material for sequencing was memory CD4+ T cells sorted from blood. These receptors were taken from a woman younger than 45 in good health. Both conserved end residues are part of each CDR3. A D gene is named only where the DNA matches it firmly. Expanded clones are given a class, and other clones once, few, many or no size at all.

abundance | d_gene | j_gene | v_gene | CDR3nt | CDR3aa
NA | NA | TRBJ1-1 | TRBV6-1 | TGTGCCAGCAGTGCCCACCGGGACACCGAGAGAGGCACTGAAGCTTTCTTT | CASSAHRDTERGTEAFF
NA | TRBD2 | TRBJ2-1 | TRBV10-2 | TGCGCCAGCAGTGGACTAGCGGGGAACAGGGTTGAGCAGTTCTTC | CASSGLAGNRVEQFF
many | NA | TRBJ2-1 | TRBV4-1 | TGCGCCAGCAGCCAAGATCCGGGGAGAAATGAGCAGTTCTTC | CASSQDPGRNEQFF
NA | NA | TRBJ2-7 | TRBV10-3 | TGTGCCATACGTGGGGTGCAGTACGAGCAGTACTTC | CAIRGVQYEQYF
NA | NA | TRBJ2-7 | TRBV25-1 | TGTGCCAGCAGTGACCAAGACCGGGACACCCACTCCTACGAGCAGTACTTC | CASSDQDRDTHSYEQYF
NA | NA | TRBJ1-2 | TRBV4-1 | TGCGCCAGCAGACCTACGATTGTGGCGCGGGTTGACTATGGCTACACCTTC | CASRPTIVARVDYGYTF
NA | TRBD1 | TRBJ2-5 | TRBV5-8 | TGTGCCAGCAGCCGCGGACAGGTCCAAGAGACCCAGTACTTC | CASSRGQVQETQYF
NA | TRBD1 | TRBJ1-2 | TRBV10-1 | TGCGCCAGCAGTGATCCCGGGACAGACTATGGCTACACCTTC | CASSDPGTDYGYTF
NA | NA | TRBJ1-1 | TRBV18 | TGTGCCAGCTCACCAATAGAAGACCTTCGGAACACTGAAGCTTTCTTT | CASSPIEDLRNTEAFF
few | TRBD1 | TRBJ2-5 | TRBV15 | TGTGCCACCAGCAGAGAGGGGGTGGGACAGGGGGCGAGAAACCAAGAGACCCAGTACTTC | CATSREGVGQGARNQETQYF
NA | TRBD2 | TRBJ2-1 | TRBV4-1 | TGCGCCAGCAGCCAGGGCATAGCGGGAGAGTCCTACAATGAGCAGTTCTTC | CASSQGIAGESYNEQFF
NA | TRBD1 | TRBJ1-1 | TRBV7-9 | TGTGCCAGCAGCCGCCGACAGGGGATAGGCACTGAAGCTTTCTTT | CASSRRQGIGTEAFF
NA | TRBD1 | TRBJ1-1 | TRBV5-1 | TGCGCCAGCAGCGTGGGGACAGCGGGCACTGAAGCTTTCTTT | CASSVGTAGTEAFF
NA | NA | TRBJ1-1 | TRBV19 | TGTGCCAGTAGTTACATCGGCGGGACTGAAGCTTTCTTT | CASSYIGGTEAFF
NA | NA | TRBJ1-2 | TRBV14 | TGTGCCAGCAGCCAAGGCTTGGCGGCGGCCTATGGCTACACCTTC | CASSQGLAAAYGYTF
NA | NA | TRBJ2-5 | TRBV20-1 | TGCAGTGCTAGAGCCGCGGGGACCCAGTACTTC | CSARAAGTQYF
NA | NA | TRBJ2-3 | TRBV4-2 | TGTGCCAGCAGCCCCGGCCCGGAGAGGAGGGGCCACACAGATACGCAGTATTTT | CASSPGPERRGHTDTQYF
NA | NA | TRBJ2-3 | TRBV5-1 | TGCGCCAGCAGCTTGGTCCATTTGGCGAAAACAGATACGCAGTATTTT | CASSLVHLAKTDTQYF
NA | NA | TRBJ1-1 | TRBV7-8 | TGTGCCAGCAGCCCGAGGCAGGGGAACACTGAAGCTTTCTTT | CASSPRQGNTEAFF
once | TRBD2 | TRBJ2-7 | TRBV2 | TGTGCCAGCAGGGGGACTAGCTCCTACGAGCAGTACTTC | CASRGTSSYEQYF
NA | TRBD1 | TRBJ1-2 | TRBV28 | TGTGCCAGCAGTTTGGAGGCAGGGGGCAAGTATGGCTACACCTTC | CASSLEAGGKYGYTF
NA | NA | TRBJ1-1 | TRBV7-3 | TGTGCCAGCAGCTTAACTGGTGCGAACACTGAAGCTTTCTTT | CASSLTGANTEAFF
NA | TRBD2 | TRBJ2-7 | TRBV25-1 | TGTGCCAGCAGCGCTCTCAATGGGACTAGCGGGAGGGGCGAGCAGTACTTC | CASSALNGTSGRGEQYF
few | NA | TRBJ1-2 | TRBV19 | TGTGCCAGTAGTACGCCGTTGATGGGGATTGCTAACTATGGCTACACCTTC | CASSTPLMGIANYGYTF
once | NA | TRBJ2-7 | TRBV10-1 | TGCGCCAGCTCGGGCGCGGCGGGCTACGAGCAGTACTTC | CASSGAAGYEQYF
NA | TRBD2 | TRBJ2-3 | TRBV7-9 | TGTGCCAGCAGCACAACTAGCGGATCTAGCACAGATACGCAGTATTTT | CASSTTSGSSTDTQYF
NA | TRBD1 | TRBJ2-5 | TRBV5-1 | TGCGCCAGCAGCTTGGGCGGCAGGGGGCTGGAGACCCAGTACTTC | CASSLGGRGLETQYF
NA | NA | TRBJ1-2 | TRBV5-1 | TGCGCCAGCAGCCCGGACGGAGATAACTATGGCTACACCTTC | CASSPDGDNYGYTF
many | TRBD2 | TRBJ2-1 | TRBV29-1 | TGCAGCGTTGCAAGCGGGAGAAAGTATGAGCAGTTCTTC | CSVASGRKYEQFF
NA | TRBD2 | TRBJ2-3 | TRBV6-6 | TGTGCCAGCAGTTACGGAAGCGGGAGGGCGCGAGATACGCAGTATTTT | CASSYGSGRARDTQYF
NA | NA | TRBJ2-7 | TRBV5-1 | TGCGCCAGCAGCTTGGGACTAGGTTCTTACGAGCAGTACTTC | CASSLGLGSYEQYF
NA | TRBD1 | TRBJ2-2 | TRBV19 | TGTGCCAGTAGTACAAGGACAGGGGCCTCGGGGGAGCTGTTTTTT | CASSTRTGASGELFF
few | TRBD2 | TRBJ2-3 | TRBV10-1 | TGCGCCAGCAGTAGAAGCCGGGGGGACACAGATACGCAGTATTTT | CASSRSRGDTDTQYF
NA | TRBD1 | TRBJ2-2 | TRBV6-5 | TGTGCCAGCAGTTACAACAGGGGCACCGGGGAGCTGTTTTTT | CASSYNRGTGELFF
NA | TRBD1 | TRBJ2-5 | TRBV29-1 | TGCAGGGGGAACGGGACAGGTGTCCAAGAGACCCAGTACTTC | CRGNGTGVQETQYF
NA | TRBD2 | TRBJ2-7 | TRBV28 | TGTGCCAGCAGTCCCTCATTTGCGGGAGGCTACGAGCAGTACTTC | CASSPSFAGGYEQYF
NA | NA | TRBJ1-1 | TRBV6-6 | TGTGCCAGCAGTGGGGCCTGGGCTGAAGCTTTCTTT | CASSGAWAEAFF
NA | TRBD1 | TRBJ1-1 | TRBV5-1 | TGCGCCACCGGGACAGGAAACATGAACACTGAAGCTTTCTTT | CATGTGNMNTEAFF
once | TRBD2 | TRBJ2-5 | TRBV4-1 | TGCGCCAGCAGCCAAGGACTAGCGATCACCCTACAAGAGACCCAGTACTTC | CASSQGLAITLQETQYF
NA | NA | TRBJ1-1 | TRBV6-1 | TGTGCCAGCAGTGAACAGGGATTGAACACTGAAGCTTTCTTT | CASSEQGLNTEAFF
NA | NA | TRBJ2-1 | TRBV11-2 | TGTGCCAGCAGCTCGTTTCGGGCCTCCTACAATGAGCAGTTCTTC | CASSSFRASYNEQFF
NA | TRBD2 | TRBJ2-2 | TRBV6-6 | TGTGCCAGCAGTTTGGCGGGAGAGACGTCCGGGGAGCTGTTTTTT | CASSLAGETSGELFF
NA | TRBD2 | TRBJ2-5 | TRBV4-2 | TGTGCCAGCAGCCAAGGAAACTTGAGACTAGCGGTCCAAGAGACCCAGTACTTC | CASSQGNLRLAVQETQYF
NA | NA | TRBJ2-7 | TRBV7-8 | TGTGCCAGCAGCTTCGTCGGCCGGTCTCTGCTCGCGGGCGAGCAGTACTTC | CASSFVGRSLLAGEQYF
NA | NA | TRBJ2-7 | TRBV5-1 | TGCGCCAGTAGAAGGTCCAGTTCGGGGACCTACGAGCAGTACTTC | CASRRSSSGTYEQYF
NA | TRBD1 | TRBJ1-1 | TRBV15 | TGTGCCACCAGCAGAGCCCTTGGACAGGACAAAATCACTGAAGCTTTCTTT | CATSRALGQDKITEAFF
NA | NA | TRBJ1-2 | TRBV19 | TGTGCCAGTAGTAACCGCAAAGCTAACTATGGCTACACCTTC | CASSNRKANYGYTF
few | NA | TRBJ1-4 | TRBV2 | TGTGCCAGCAGTGACCGACACCCTACAACTAATGAAAAACTGTTTTTT | CASSDRHPTTNEKLFF
NA | NA | TRBJ1-1 | TRBV30 | TGTGCCTGGAGAGGTGGCTCGTCTTGGGGATACGGGGCTTTCTTT | CAWRGGSSWGYGAFF
NA | TRBD1 | TRBJ1-6 | TRBV19 | TGTGCCAGTAGTACGCCAGGGGACAGGGTGAATTCACCCCTCCACTTT | CASSTPGDRVNSPLHF
NA | TRBD2 | TRBJ2-1 | TRBV6-5 | TGTGCCAGCAGTTCGGAGCGGGGGGGCTCCTACAATGAGCAGTTCTTC | CASSSERGGSYNEQFF
NA | NA | TRBJ2-1 | TRBV7-2 | TGTGCCAGCAGCTCTAGCTTATGGAACTCCCATGAGCAGTTCTTC | CASSSSLWNSHEQFF